This T cell receptor beta chain was sequenced in a study of blood T cells in healthy people across ages. The second PCR ran about 6 to 12 cycles with a sample-barcoded 5' primer and J-beta primers. In TCRdb, the 5' RACE reads were re-called with MiXCR into one record per CDR3 protein. The sample contains about 1.5 million distinct CDR3 sequences, around 39% of which appear only once. Germline assignment: CDR1 MNHNS and CDR2 SASEGT. This CDR3 is 12 amino acids long. Sequences were obtained from blood. The sequence came from a woman aged 18 to 35 in good health. The chain carries TRBV6-1 and TRBJ2-5; D ambiguous. Matching the DNA end better, TRBJ2-7 makes the J call doubtful. CDR3 nucleotide sequence: TGTGCCAGCAGTGCTGATATCTACGAGCAGTACTTC. Its translation is CASSADIYEQYF.